The rows below give T cell receptor beta chains drawn from one sample of a study of regulatory T cells in long-lasting Graves disease. TCRdb fed the multiplex PCR reads into MiXCR, producing one record per CDR3 protein. The sample yields 540,000 or so distinct CDR3 sequences, about 13% seen once. This same sample was also taken into another study, of T cells in Graves' hyperthyroidism and ophthalmopathy.

The sequencing used peripheral blood mononuclear cells (PBMCs), collected at new diagnosis, from a patient treated with antithyroid drugs. The receptors here all came from a man in his thirties or forties with Graves disease. CDR3s include the opening cysteine and the closing phenylalanine or tryptophan. Fields, in order: CDR3 protein, CDR3 DNA, J gene, V gene, D gene, clone size. D genes are given only for firm matches. A clone size is listed for some rows: how often the clone was seen (once, few, many), or a class if it is expanded.

CDR3: CASGLVRSSGSKGDTQYF
DNA: TGTGCTAGTGGTTTGGTAAGGTCTAGCGGGAGTAAGGGAGATACGCAGTATTTT
J: TRBJ2-3
V: TRBV12-5
D: TRBD2
size: many

CDR3: CSARAVALTDTQYF
DNA: TGCAGTGCTAGAGCAGTTGCGCTCACAGATACGCAGTATTTT
J: TRBJ2-3
V: TRBV20-1
D: NA
size: many

CDR3: CASGGGHSEAFF
DNA: TGTGCTAGTGGGGGGGGGCACTCTGAAGCTTTCTTT
J: TRBJ1-1
V: TRBV12-5
D: NA
size: many

CDR3: CAWSVPGGGDNEQFF
DNA: TGTGCCTGGAGTGTACCAGGGGGAGGGGACAATGAGCAGTTCTTC
J: TRBJ2-1
V: TRBV30
D: NA
size: many

CDR3: CASSFDGQGNTEAFF
DNA: TGCGCCAGCAGCTTTGACGGACAGGGGAACACTGAAGCTTTCTTT
J: TRBJ1-1
V: TRBV5-1
D: TRBD1
size: NA

CDR3: CSASRGEWDNEQFF
DNA: TGCAGTGCTAGTAGGGGTGAGTGGGACAATGAGCAGTTCTTC
J: TRBJ2-1
V: TRBV20-1
D: NA
size: many

CDR3: CSARTPGTDTQYF
DNA: TGCAGTGCCCGGACCCCTGGCACAGATACGCAGTATTTT
J: TRBJ2-3
V: TRBV20-1
D: NA
size: few

CDR3: CASMAGGPQYF
DNA: TGTGCCAGCATGGCGGGGGGACCGCAGTATTTT
J: TRBJ2-3
V: TRBV6-1
D: TRBD2
size: many

CDR3: CASSQGTSNTEAFF
DNA: TGCGCCAGCAGCCAAGGGACATCAAACACTGAAGCTTTCTTT
J: TRBJ1-1
V: TRBV4-1
D: NA
size: NA

CDR3: CASSLGRDYEQYF
DNA: TGCGCCAGCAGCCTCGGACGGGACTACGAGCAGTACTTC
J: TRBJ2-7
V: TRBV12-3/TRBV12-4
D: NA
size: many